The 25 T cell receptor beta chains below come from one sample, sequenced in a study of blood T cell repertoires in COVID-19. Generated by immunoSEQ multiplex PCR, the TCRdb table keeps only in-frame clones and is missing some. The data hold about 300,000 clones, with more than 75% observed a single time. The specimen sequenced was peripheral blood. The receptors derive from a man between 65 and 85 years old with acute or convalescent COVID-19.

CDR3 DNA sequence: TGTGCCAGCAGCGCCGGGGCGGGGGGATTCACCGGGGAGCTGTTTTTT. This codes for CASSAGAGGFTGELFF. V and J are TRBV9 and TRBJ2-2; the match to TRBD2 covers 8 bases. Trimming removed 3 bases from V and 4 bases from J; junction bases left unmatched: 8. This CDR3 spans 16 amino acids. From germline, CDR1 is SGDLS and CDR2 YYNGEE.

CDR3 amino acids: CASSPKGQGFTDTQYF. The CDR3 DNA sequence: TGTGCCAGCAGTCCTAAGGGACAGGGGTTCACAGATACGCAGTATTTT. This rearrangement joins TRBV27 to TRBJ2-3; 10 bases are shared with TRBD1. CDR1 is MNHEY and CDR2 is SMNVEV in the germline V gene (reference sequence). The CDR3 extends over 16 amino acids. V trimming: 5 bases; J trimming: 2 bases; junction bases outside the gene matches: 7.

The chain joins TRBV19 to TRBJ2-7; 7 bases fit TRBD2. Germline CDR1 reads LNHDA; CDR2 reads SQIVND (reference sequence). This CDR3 has 15 amino acids. J lost 0 bases, V lost 2 bases, and 4 bases had no gene match. The CDR3 protein is CASSIQGGSSYEQYF. CDR3 nucleotide sequence: TGTGCCAGTAGTATACAGGGAGGGAGCTCCTACGAGCAGTACTTC.

The J gene is TRBJ1-3, the V gene TRBV5-1; D might be TRBD1 (6 bases). The V end was cut by 0 bases, the J end by 4 bases, with 8 bases between. There are 14 residues in the CDR3. Germline CDR1 SGHRS, CDR2 YFSETQ. The CDR3 DNA reads TGCGCCAGCAGCTTGGGAACAGGGGGAAACACCATATATTTT. Its translation is CASSLGTGGNTIYF.

The chain recombines TRBV12-5 with TRBJ2-3, with 8 bases fitting TRBD1. CDR1 and CDR2 from the germline V gene are LGHNT and FRNRAP. CDR3 size: 13 residues. V lost 5 bases, J lost 11 bases, and 9 bases stayed unmatched. The CDR3 nucleotides read TGTGCTAGTGGTCGCCCGGGACAGGTTAGGCAGTATTTT. It is translated as CASGRPGQVRQYF.

The rearrangement joins TRBV7-9 to TRBJ2-7, with 11 positions matching TRBD2. This CDR3 comprises 15 residues. The ends lost 4 bases at V and 1 base at J; junction bases unmatched: 3. CDR1 and CDR2 from the germline V gene are SEHNR and FQNEAQ (reference sequence). CDR3 coding DNA: TGTGCCAGCAGCTCGGGACTAGCGGATTCCTACGAGCAGTACTTC. Residues: CASSSGLADSYEQYF.

The chain links TRBV18 to TRBJ2-3; TRBD2 agrees at 13 bases. The CDR3 runs to 17 residues. Trimming removed 6 bases from V and 5 bases from J; junction bases left unmatched: 11. Germline V gene data show CDR1 as KGHSH and CDR2 as LQKENI. The CDR3 region has the DNA TGTGCCAGCTCCTGGACTAGCGGGGGCCCCCCGGTAGATACGCAGTATTTT. Protein: CASSWTSGGPPVDTQYF.

The gene calls are TRBV5-8 and TRBJ1-1; TRBD1 aligns across 8 bases. V lost 5 bases and J lost 6; bases outside the gene matches: 9. The CDR3 runs 14 residues. Germline CDR1 reads SGHTS; CDR2 reads YDEGEE. The DNA of the CDR3 is TGTGCCAGCAGGTACAGACAGGGGAGGTCTGAAGCTTTCTTT. Translating it yields CASRYRQGRSEAFF.

The J gene is TRBJ1-1, the V gene TRBV6-6, with TRBD1 matching over 7 bases. The CDR3 is 16 residues long. The J segment lost 4 bases and the V segment lost 0 bases, leaving 8 bases of the junction unmatched. CDR1 MNHNY and CDR2 SVGAGI come from the germline V gene (reference sequence). The CDR3 here is CASSYSRERQGTEAFF. The CDR3, as DNA: TGTGCCAGCAGTTACTCGAGGGAGAGACAGGGCACTGAAGCTTTCTTT.

J is TRBJ2-3 and V is TRBV6-5; 8 bases agree with TRBD2. V lost 6 bases and J lost 7; bases outside the gene matches: 9. CDR1 is MNHEY, CDR2 SVGAGI, per germline. This CDR3 comprises 14 residues. The CDR3, as DNA: TGTGCCAGCAGACCCCCGGGGGGGACGAATACGCAGTATTTT. Its protein is CASRPPGGTNTQYF.

The chain employs TRBV24-1 and TRBJ2-3, with 10 bases identical to TRBD2. Germline-derived CDR1 and CDR2 are KGHDR and SFDVKD. The CDR3 has 14 residues. Losses at the gene ends were 7 bases for V and 5 bases for J; bases not matched to a gene: 5. The CDR3 DNA sequence: TGTGCCACCAGAACTAGCGGGGTTGGAGATACGCAGTATTTT. It is translated as CATRTSGVGDTQYF.

The chain employs TRBV5-8 and TRBJ2-7, with 7 bases fitting TRBD2. The CDR3 length is 15 residues. V lost 4 bases to trimming and J lost 6 bases; unmatched junction nucleotides: 13. Looked up from germline, CDR1 is SGHTS and CDR2 is YDEGEE. CDR3 nucleotides: TGTGCCAGCAGCCCCCCCGGGGGGTTAGAACCCGAGCAGTACTTC. Amino acids: CASSPPGGLEPEQYF.

The chain employs TRBV15 and TRBJ2-1; TRBD2 agrees at 7 bases. The CDR3 runs to 12 residues. Germline CDR1 LNHNV, CDR2 YYDKDF (reference sequence). V shed 8 bases and J 3 bases; nucleotides not matched to a gene: 1. CDR3 protein: CATASGYNEQFF. The CDR3 nucleotides are TGTGCCACCGCTAGCGGCTACAATGAGCAGTTCTTC.

This chain joins TRBV28 and TRBJ1-5; 9 bases line up with TRBD1. In germline, CDR1 is MDHEN, CDR2 SYDVKM. V was clipped by 6 bases and J by 1 base; unmatched bases: 4. The CDR3 runs to 15 residues. The CDR3 bases are TGTGCCAGCAGCACGGGACAGGGCAGCAATCAGCCCCAGCATTTT. Protein sequence: CASSTGQGSNQPQHF.

The V call is TRBV5-4, the J call TRBJ2-3; 8 nucleotides align to TRBD2. The CDR3 is 16 residues long. The germline V gene encodes CDR1 SGHNT and CDR2 YYREEE (reference sequence). Trimming took 0 bases from V and 2 from J; bases not matched to a gene: 5. The CDR3 nucleotides are TGTGCCAGCAGCTTGGATGGTAGCGGGAACACAGATACGCAGTATTTT. This gives the protein CASSLDGSGNTDTQYF. Filled out from reference TRBV5-4 and TRBJ2-3, the complete variable domain reads ETGVTQSPTHLIKTRGQQVTLRCSSQSGHNTVSWYQQALGQGPQFIFQYYREEENGRGNFPPRFSGLQFPNYSSELNVNALELDDSALYLCASSLDGSGNTDTQYFGPGTRLTVL.

The gene calls are TRBV3-1 (or the pseudogene TRBV3-2) and TRBJ1-1, with no clear D. Germline V gene sequence: CDR1 LGHDT, CDR2 YNNKEL (reference sequence). Deletions cut 0 bases from V and 3 bases from J, with 5 bases between. This CDR3 is built from 13 residues. The DNA of the CDR3 is TGTGCCAGCAGCCAAGAACTGGACACTGAAGCTTTCTTT. Residues: CASSQELDTEAFF.

The V and J genes are TRBV7-2 and TRBJ2-1, with unresolved D. V was clipped by 1 base and J by 14 bases, with 15 bases between them. This CDR3 is 13 amino acids long. Germline lookup yields CDR1 SGHTA and CDR2 FQGNSA. CDR3 region: CASSLVGRSGKFF. CDR3 coding DNA: TGTGCCAGCAGCTTAGTGGGTAGGTCGGGTAAGTTCTTC.

The V and J genes are TRBV19 and TRBJ2-1, with TRBD1 matching 7 bases. Germline CDR1 and CDR2: LNHDA and SQIVND (reference sequence). V shed 6 bases, J shed 8 bases, and the junction held 16 bases outside the gene matches. This CDR3 comprises 16 residues. CDR3 loop: CASRPRETGFGDEQFF. The CDR3 DNA sequence: TGTGCCAGTAGACCACGCGAGACAGGGTTTGGGGATGAGCAGTTCTTC.

The V call is TRBV4-2, the J call TRBJ2-7, with a weak D call TRBD2 (6 bases). Germline V gives CDR1 LGHNA, CDR2 YNFKEQ. V gave up 0 bases and J gave up 2 bases, with 11 bases separating them. There are 15 residues in the CDR3. This CDR3 is CASSQEGSGTYEQYF. CDR3 sequence (DNA): TGTGCCAGCAGCCAAGAGGGTAGCGGAACCTACGAGCAGTACTTC.

V gene TRBV6-5 combines with J gene TRBJ2-1, with 14 bases aligning to TRBD2. Germline V lookup: CDR1 MNHEY, CDR2 SVGAGI. The CDR3 is 15 amino acids. V shed 6 bases, J shed 6 bases, and the junction held 4 bases outside the gene matches. The CDR3, as DNA: TGTGCCAGCAGAGGAGGGACTAGCGGGAGCAATGAGCAGTTCTTC. The encoded protein is CASRGGTSGSNEQFF.

This chain joins TRBV4-2 and TRBJ1-2; D remains ambiguous. Germline lookup yields CDR1 LGHNA and CDR2 YNFKEQ. Trimming removed 4 bases from V and 7 bases from J, with 19 bases in between. The CDR3 has 15 residues. CDR3 loop: CASSRPPTGGGGYTF. CDR3 in DNA: TGTGCCAGCAGCCGACCCCCCACGGGCGGAGGTGGCTACACCTTC.

The chain joins TRBV5-1 to TRBJ2-7; D is perhaps TRBD2 (5 bases). V shed 2 bases and J shed 0 bases, with 15 bases lying between them. The V gene's germline CDR1 is SGHRS and CDR2 YFSETQ. The CDR3 length is 16 residues. CDR3 sequence (DNA): TGCGCCAGCAGCTTACTCCGAGACGGACTCTCCTACGAGCAGTACTTC. Residues: CASSLLRDGLSYEQYF. The full variable domain, in which reference TRBV5-1 and TRBJ2-7 provide the parts outside the CDR3, is KAGVTQTPRYLIKTRGQQVTLSCSPISGHRSVSWYQQTPGQGLQFLFEYFSETQRNKGNFPGRFSGRQFSNSRSEMNVSTLELGDSALYLCASSLLRDGLSYEQYFGPGTRLTVT.

The J gene is TRBJ1-3, the V gene TRBV6-2 or TRBV6-3, with 7 bases that match TRBD1. The ends lost 6 bases at V and 0 bases at J; junction bases unmatched: 8. Germline V gene sequence: CDR1 MNHEY, CDR2 SVGEGT. This CDR3 region has 16 residues. CDR3 DNA: TGTGCCAGCAGCCCTCGGACAGGCCTCTCTGGAAACACCATATATTTT. Its translation is CASSPRTGLSGNTIYF.

This clone has a handful of counts. The CDR3 DNA is TGTGCCAGCACCTCCAGTCGGGGAATCTATGGCTACACCTTC. Protein product: CASTSSRGIYGYTF. The rearrangement links TRBV28 to TRBJ1-2; no definite D call. Trimming took 7 bases from V and 4 from J, leaving 16 bases between them. Germline CDR1 and CDR2: MDHEN and SYDVKM. This CDR3 comprises 14 residues.

The V gene is TRBV5-5, the J gene TRBJ1-5; tentatively, D is TRBD1 (6 bases). CDR1 is SGHKS, CDR2 YYEKEE, per germline (reference sequence). The CDR3 extends over 14 amino acids. Deletions cut 5 bases from V and 7 bases from J, with 16 bases between. The CDR3 DNA reads TGTGCCAGCAGTTCCGACAGGTCACCCCAGCCCCAGCATTTT. It specifies CASSSDRSPQPQHF.